The 10 T cell receptor beta chains in this list originate from one sample, sequenced in a study of vaccination and CD4 T cells after COVID-19. For these receptors, no antigen is known. The treatment denotes: roughly ten-day PBMC culture with coronavirus spike peptide pools or control peptides (ViraFEST assay). CD4+ T cells that had been cultured provided DNA sequenced with the Oncomine TCR Beta short-read assay. TCRdb called the PCR reads again in MiXCR, with one record for every CDR3 protein. This table holds about 24,000 distinct CDR3 sequences, roughly 49% found once. The sample taken for sequencing was CD4+ T cells from blood, cultured in vitro. The receptors shown here come from a human donor who had recovered from COVID-19.

This clonotype showed up just a few times. The chain carries TRBV20-1 and TRBJ2-3; 7 nucleotides match TRBD2. From germline, CDR1 is DFQATT and CDR2 SNEGSKA (reference sequence). V lost 2 bases, J lost 2 bases, and 13 bases stayed unmatched. The CDR3 extends over 17 amino acids. CDR3 in DNA: TGCAGTGCTAGACATCCCTCGAGGGCGGGAGTCACAGATACGCAGTATTTT. Its protein is CSARHPSRAGVTDTQYF.

V usage is TRBV5-5 and J usage is TRBJ1-5; weak D call: TRBD1 (6 bases). This CDR3 spans 17 amino acids. V lost 0 bases, J lost 2 bases, and 15 bases lay in between. Germline V gene lookup returns CDR1 SGHKS and CDR2 YYEKEE (reference sequence). The CDR3 sequence is CASSLGQVLGGNQPQHF. CDR3 bases: TGTGCCAGCAGCTTGGGACAGGTCTTGGGGGGCAATCAGCCCCAGCATTTT.

The chain combines TRBV20-1 with TRBJ1-3, with no clear D. From germline, CDR1 is DFQATT and CDR2 SNEGSKA (reference sequence). The ends were cut back, 4 bases at V and 0 bases at J, with 4 bases in the middle. CDR3 size: 12 residues. The CDR3 DNA follows: TGCAGTGCTACTAGCTCTGGAAACACCATATATTTT. It is translated as CSATSSGNTIYF.

This clonotype has a handful of counts. The chain is built from TRBV7-3 and TRBJ1-2; TRBD1 agrees at 9 bases. The CDR3 has 13 residues. V dropped 8 bases and J dropped 4; count of bases not matched to a gene: 5. Germline values: CDR1 SGHTA, CDR2 FQGTGA. This CDR3 reads CASSPTGGYGYTF. CDR3 nucleotides: TGTGCCAGCTCTCCGACAGGGGGCTATGGCTACACCTTC.

This clonotype was found a few times. V and J are TRBV5-1 and TRBJ2-7, with D unresolved. The CDR3 length is 13 residues. V was cut by 0 bases and J by 4 bases, with 8 bases left in between. Germline assignment: CDR1 SGHRS and CDR2 YFSETQ. The CDR3 sequence is CASSLDGTYEQYF. Written as DNA, the CDR3 is TGCGCCAGCAGCTTGGACGGAACATACGAGCAGTACTTC.

The V call is TRBV6-5, the J call TRBJ2-5, with TRBD2 identical over 8 bases. Germline lookup yields CDR1 MNHEY and CDR2 SVGAGI. V shed 2 bases, J shed 2 bases, and the junction held 4 bases outside the gene matches. The CDR3 has 15 residues. This chain's CDR3 is CASSYHAGGQETQYF. As DNA, the CDR3 is TGTGCCAGCAGTTACCACGCGGGGGGTCAAGAGACCCAGTACTTC.

This clonotype was detected only a few times. This chain joins TRBV20-1 and TRBJ2-3, with 7 positions matching TRBD1. The CDR3 extends over 15 amino acids. The ends lost 0 bases at V and 2 bases at J; junction bases unmatched: 5. Germline loops: CDR1 DFQATT, CDR2 SNEGSKA (reference sequence). CDR3 sequence reads: CSARDPRGLTDTQYF. The CDR3 region has the DNA TGCAGTGCTAGAGATCCTAGGGGGCTCACAGATACGCAGTATTTT.

The J gene is TRBJ2-3, the V gene TRBV5-4, with TRBD1 matching 7 bases. The CDR3 is 14 amino acids. CDR1 and CDR2 (germline): SGHNT, YYREEE (reference sequence). J lost 6 bases, V lost 2 bases, and 6 bases had no gene match. CDR3 DNA sequence: TGTGCCAGCAGCTTTCGGACAGGTTCGGATACGCAGTATTTT. Translating it yields CASSFRTGSDTQYF.

The V call is TRBV18, the J call TRBJ2-2; D is uncertain. CDR3 length: 14 residues. The germline V gene encodes CDR1 KGHSH and CDR2 LQKENI. V shed 2 bases and J shed 3 bases, with 7 bases lying between them. The CDR3 DNA sequence: TGTGCCAGCTCACCAGGGTTGGACACCGGGGAGCTGTTTTTT. Encoded protein: CASSPGLDTGELFF.

This clonotype was seen only a few times. At one of its ends the junction is not consistent with the germline gene, which may arise from a read error. This chain links TRBV7-9 with TRBJ2-7, with 8 bases identical to TRBD1. Germline CDR1 reads SEHNR; CDR2 reads FQNEAQ (reference sequence). The CDR3 sequence is 12 residues long. CDR3 sequence: CASSFVGTGLFF. As DNA, the CDR3 is TGTGCCAGCAGCTTCGTGGGGACAGGCCTCTTTTTC.